Below are 10 T cell receptor beta chains sequenced from a single sample in a study of OX40 agonist ivuxolimab in advanced cancers. Libraries were prepared by immunoSEQ multiplex PCR; TCRdb keeps only in-frame clonotypes and omits some of them. The table includes 70,000 or so clones, 70% to 90% detected once. This specimen consisted of CD4+ or CD8+ T cells sorted from blood, obtained in a trial of the OX40 agonist ivuxolimab. The receptors come from an adult with an advanced solid tumor such as melanoma, head and neck, liver or kidney cancer.

CDR3 sequence: CASSLGLPDTQYF. In DNA form, the CDR3 reads TGTGCCAGCAGCCTTGGACTACCAGATACGCAGTATTTT. V usage is TRBV14 and J usage is TRBJ2-3, with D perhaps matching TRBD2 (6 bases). From germline, CDR1 is SGHDN and CDR2 FVKESK. The CDR3 runs to 13 residues. V lost 4 bases, J lost 4 bases, and 9 bases lay in between. The whole variable domain, filled in from reference TRBV14 and TRBJ2-3, reads EAGVTQFPSHSVIEKGQTVTLRCDPISGHDNLYWYRRVMGKEIKFLLHFVKESKQDESGMPNNRFLAERTGGTYSTLKVQPAELEDSGVYFCASSLGLPDTQYFGPGTRLTVL.

The sample holds one count of this clone. J is TRBJ1-2 and V is TRBV5-6; tentatively, D is TRBD1 (5 bases). Per the germline V gene, CDR1 is SGHDT and CDR2 is YYEEEE. The CDR3 is made up of 17 amino acids. The V and J ends lost 1 base and 4 bases respectively, with 20 bases between them. CDR3 coding DNA: TGTGCCAGCAGCTTGAGGTGGGCAGGGTCAGGATCCTATGGCTACACCTTC. Translation: CASSLRWAGSGSYGYTF.

The chain combines TRBV25-1 with TRBJ2-5; D is possibly TRBD2 (6 bases). The CDR3 has 17 residues. The V gene lost 3 bases and the J gene lost 1 base, with 18 bases spanning the gap. The germline gives CDR1 MGHDK, CDR2 SYGVNS. The CDR3 bases are TGTGCCAGCAGTGATCGGGGAGGCCCAACAATCCAAGAGACCCAGTACTTC. Its protein is CASSDRGGPTIQETQYF.

The DNA for the CDR3 is TGTGCCAGCAGTTACCGGGCCATTCAGTACTTC. Its protein product is CASSYRAIQYF. The V and J genes are TRBV6-5 and TRBJ2-4; the D is unclear. V was trimmed by 2 bases and J by 9 bases, leaving 5 bases between them. From germline, CDR1 is MNHEY and CDR2 SVGAGI. The CDR3 has 11 residues.

This chain uses TRBV28 with TRBJ2-7; 10 bases are a match to TRBD2. The germline gives CDR1 MDHEN, CDR2 SYDVKM. The CDR3 consists of 15 residues. The V and J ends lost 1 base and 3 bases, in that order; junction bases with no gene match: 3. The CDR3 DNA follows: TGTGCCAGCAGTTTATCGGCTAGCGGGAGCTACGAGCAGTACTTC. It yields the protein CASSLSASGSYEQYF.

V usage is TRBV28 and J usage is TRBJ1-1, with a tentative D call TRBD1 (6 bases). The CDR3 loop spans 13 amino acids. V was clipped by 7 bases and J by 4 bases, with 13 bases between them. Per the germline V gene, CDR1 is MDHEN and CDR2 is SYDVKM. The CDR3 DNA reads as TGTGCCAGCAATTGGGGGCATTCCACTGAAGCTTTCTTT. This translates into CASNWGHSTEAFF.

The rearrangement joins TRBV6-5 to TRBJ1-1; no firm D call. The V gene's germline CDR1 is MNHEY and CDR2 SVGAGI. With 6 bases removed from V and 0 bases from J, the gap between germline ends came to 11 bases. This CDR3 is built from 14 residues. CDR3 coding DNA: TGTGCCAGCAGGGCAGAGCACATGAACACTGAAGCTTTCTTT. Residues: CASRAEHMNTEAFF.

This sequence joins TRBV19 and TRBJ2-2; TRBD1 is a possible D gene (6 bases). The V gene lost 7 bases and the J gene lost 4 bases, with 19 bases spanning the gap. Germline values: CDR1 LNHDA, CDR2 SQIVND (reference sequence). CDR3 length: 16 residues. The CDR3 DNA reads as TGTGCCAGTACCCCCCCAGGGGCAATTCTCACCGGGGAGCTGTTTTTT. This codes for CASTPPGAILTGELFF. The full variable domain, its missing parts supplied by reference TRBV19 and TRBJ2-2, is DGGITQSPKYLFRKEGQNVTLSCEQNLNHDAMYWYRQDPGQGLRLIYYSQIVNDFQKGDIAEGYSVSREKKESFPLTVTSAQKNPTAFYLCASTPPGAILTGELFFGEGSRLTVL.

The chain combines TRBV29-1 with TRBJ2-7; D possibly corresponds to TRBD1 (6 bases). Trimming left V 7 bases short and J 3 bases short, with 10 bases between. Germline V lookup: CDR1 SQVTM, CDR2 ANQGSEA. The CDR3 totals 11 residues. This chain's CDR3 is CSGGQYYEQYF. DNA for the CDR3: TGCAGCGGTGGACAGTACTACGAGCAGTACTTC.

The V gene is TRBV7-9, the J gene TRBJ2-7, with D perhaps matching TRBD2 (6 bases). Germline CDR1 reads SEHNR; CDR2 reads FQNEAQ (reference sequence). The CDR3 is 13 amino acids. V was pared by 3 bases and J by 2 bases, with 8 bases between. This CDR3 is CASSFRETYEQYF. In DNA form, the CDR3 reads TGTGCCAGCAGCTTCCGGGAGACCTACGAGCAGTACTTC.